This TCR beta chain was recorded in a study of shared clonotypes between healthy human individuals. Study observations and caveats: About 5% was the fraction of naive CD4 clonotypes found shared across a few donors. Clonotype sharing among donors was expected to depend on sequencing depth. Generally, estimated richness proved larger in naive subsets than it did in memory subsets.

Notes on this clone: Its cognate antigen is unknown.

Germline-derived CDR1 and CDR2 are DFQATT and SNEGSKA (reference sequence). The CDR3 contains 11 residues. It was 200 to 250 ng DNA, about 30,000 T cell genomes, that sorted-subset replicate PCRs used. Only in-frame clones appear in the TCRdb table, and some are missing; sequencing was by immunoSEQ multiplex PCR. Counted here are under 150,000 clones, about 63% occurring once; the ten biggest clones make up approximately 25%. The TCR originated in a woman in her 30s in good health. The sample comprised memory CD8+ T cells sorted from blood. Specified subset: CD45RO+ cells pooled with CCR7-negative TemRA cells. The chain uses TRBV20-1 and TRBJ2-7; a possible D gene is TRBD2 (5 bases). The CDR3 DNA is TGCAGCGGACGGAGGCGTTACGAGCAGTACTTC. This gives the protein CSGRRRYEQYF.